This is a list of T cell receptor beta chains from one sample in a study of cytomegalovirus exposure and HLA in healthy donors. Data came from immunoSEQ multiplex PCR; TCRdb stores just in-frame clones and leaves some out. In all, the sample yields about 200,000 clones. Sequences were obtained from PBMCs. The receptors were gathered from a girl aged 2-10 years in good health and CMV-seropositive. Each CDR3 is given with its conserved first and last residue. A D gene is named only where the DNA matches it firmly.

cdr3_nt cdr3_aa j_call d_call v_call
TGTGCCAGTAGCCCTACAGGGCTCACTGAAGCTTTCTTT CASSPTGLTEAFF TRBJ1-1 NA TRBV19
TGTGCCAGCAGTGAAGCGGACAGCTACTATGGCTACACCTTC CASSEADSYYGYTF TRBJ1-2 NA TRBV6-1
TGTGCCAGCAGCTTAGGACAGGGTAATCAGCCCCAGCATTTT CASSLGQGNQPQHF TRBJ1-5 TRBD1 TRBV11-2
TGTGCCAGCAGCGCCGCCGGGTTTAGCGGGGATGAGCAGTTCTTC CASSAAGFSGDEQFF TRBJ2-1 TRBD2 TRBV11-2
TGTGCCAGCAGCGTTTCCTGGAGCTCCTACAATGAGCAGTTCTTC CASSVSWSSYNEQFF TRBJ2-1 NA TRBV9
TGCGCCAGCAGCTTGGATAATCATGAGGAGCAGTACTTC CASSLDNHEEQYF TRBJ2-7 NA TRBV5-1
TGTGCCAGCAGTGCAACATTGAGCAATCAGCCCCAGCATTTT CASSATLSNQPQHF TRBJ1-5 NA TRBV28
TGTGCCAGCAGCAAAGGGGGGGGGACTAATGAGCAGTTCTTC CASSKGGGTNEQFF TRBJ2-1 NA TRBV7-3
TGTGCCAGCAGCAGGGGGCAGGGGCGGAGAGAGACCCAGTACTTC CASSRGQGRRETQYF TRBJ2-5 NA TRBV21-1
TGTGCCAGCAGGGGGGGGCCCCAAAATGGGGAGCAGTACTTC CASRGGPQNGEQYF TRBJ2-7 NA TRBV5-6
TGTGCCAGCAGTTATAGCGGTTCCTACAATGAGCAGTTCTTC CASSYSGSYNEQFF TRBJ2-1 NA TRBV11-2
TGTGCCAGCAGTCTTTTTCCCACTCTCTCCTACGAGCAGTACTTC CASSLFPTLSYEQYF TRBJ2-7 NA TRBV6-5
TGTGCCAGCAGCTTAGGGGGGGACCCAGGGCACTCCTACGAGCAGTACTTC CASSLGGDPGHSYEQYF TRBJ2-7 NA TRBV7-9
TGCGCCAGCAGCTTGGAGGGGACAGGGTTTCCCTACGAGCAGTACTTC CASSLEGTGFPYEQYF TRBJ2-7 TRBD1 TRBV5-1
TGTGCCAGCAGTGGGGGACTAGCGGGAGATACGCAGTATTTT CASSGGLAGDTQYF TRBJ2-3 TRBD2 TRBV6-4
TGTGCCAGCAGCTTAGGACTAGCGAGAGAGACCCAGTACTTC CASSLGLARETQYF TRBJ2-5 TRBD2 TRBV7-2
TGTGCCAGCAGCTTACGGGACAGGGGGCCGTGGGGTGAAGCTTTCTTT CASSLRDRGPWGEAFF TRBJ1-1 TRBD1 TRBV7-6
TGTGCCAGCAGCGAGGGACTAGCGGGAGGGATCGAGACCCAGTACTTC CASSEGLAGGIETQYF TRBJ2-5 TRBD2 TRBV5-4
TGTGCCTGGAGTAAAGCCTATGGCTACACCTTC CAWSKAYGYTF TRBJ1-2 NA TRBV30
TGTGCCAGCAGCCAACGGGAGCTCATCTCCTACGAGCAGTACTTC CASSQRELISYEQYF TRBJ2-7 NA TRBV6-5
TGTGCCACCAACGGACAGGGGCGAACCTACGAGCAGTACTTC CATNGQGRTYEQYF TRBJ2-7 TRBD1 TRBV28
TGTGCCAGCAGTTTGTTTGCGGGAGAGACCCAGTACTTC CASSLFAGETQYF TRBJ2-5 NA TRBV27
TGTGCCTGGGACGGATCTAGCGGGAGCCGGGGGGGGACCCAGTACTTC CAWDGSSGSRGGTQYF TRBJ2-5 TRBD2 TRBV30
TGTGCCAGCAGCCGGGACAGGGGGGTAGCTAACTATGGCTACACCTTC CASSRDRGVANYGYTF TRBJ1-2 TRBD1 TRBV14
TGTGCCAGCAGCTTGGTACAGACCAGCACAGATACGCAGTATTTT CASSLVQTSTDTQYF TRBJ2-3 NA TRBV5-6
TGCGCCAGCTCCCGACTACTCGCGGACACAGATACGCAGTATTTT CASSRLLADTDTQYF TRBJ2-3 NA TRBV4-1
TGTGCCAGCAGTTCCGGACAGCCCTATAATTCACCCCTCCACTTT CASSSGQPYNSPLHF TRBJ1-6 NA TRBV6-1
TGCAGTGCTAGATCCCAGCGGGAGCAGTTCTTC CSARSQREQFF TRBJ2-1 NA TRBV20-1
TGTGCCAGCAGCTCTGAATACAGGACTACTGGGGCCAACGTCCTGACTTTC CASSSEYRTTGANVLTF TRBJ2-6 NA TRBV5-6
TGTGCCAGCAGAATGCGACAGGGGGCATGGGAGCAGTACTTC CASRMRQGAWEQYF TRBJ2-7 TRBD1 TRBV28
TGTGCCAGCACACCAGGGACAGGTTATCAGCCCCAGCATTTT CASTPGTGYQPQHF TRBJ1-5 TRBD1 TRBV28